Described below is a single T cell receptor (beta chain) sequence and its context. The data were obtained in a study of Graves' ophthalmopathy and Graves' hyperthyroidism. Scientists amplified the TCR beta CDR3 regions from RNA transcripts. HTBI primers served in a first-round RT-PCR, which a second-round multiplex PCR followed. A single record per CDR3 protein comes from TCRdb applying MiXCR to the multiplex PCR reads. The sample yields about 210,000 distinct CDR3 sequences, approximately 28% seen once. This CDR3 is 16 amino acids long. Germline-derived CDR1 and CDR2 are MNHNS and SASEGT. V shed 5 bases, J shed 5 bases, and the junction held 12 bases outside the gene matches.

This clonotype was sampled from a man aged 50 to 59 with Graves' ophthalmopathy. V gene TRBV6-1 combines with J gene TRBJ2-7; TRBD1 agrees at 10 bases. The specimen was peripheral blood. CDR3 amino acids: CASSPGLGTGVNEQYF. In DNA form, the CDR3 reads TGTGCCAGCAGTCCAGGTCTCGGGACAGGGGTCAACGAGCAGTACTTC.